The 4 T cell receptor beta chains reported below all come from one sample, sequenced in a study of blood T cell repertoires in COVID-19 (dated by TCRdb to the early 2020s). Library creation used the immunoSEQ multiplex PCR assay. TCRdb holds this immuneACCESS table with in-frame rearrangements only. Some clones are missing; in checked studies, unresolved V genes explain under half, and the rest has no known cause. This sample gives fewer than 55,000 clones in total; 82% of them show up just once. The ten largest clones capture around 2.8% of the sample. Input material: peripheral blood. These TCRs come from a woman aged 60-75 years with acute or convalescent COVID-19.

The chain has TRBV28 and TRBJ1-1; D might be TRBD1 (6 bases). The ends were cut back, 6 bases at V and 1 base at J, with 9 bases in the middle. Per germline, CDR1 MDHEN and CDR2 SYDVKM. The CDR3 length is 13 residues. The CDR3 reads CASRKTGNTEAFF. CDR3 DNA: TGTGCCAGCAGGAAGACAGGGAACACTGAAGCTTTCTTT. The entire variable domain, with the rest obtained from reference TRBV28 and TRBJ1-1, is as follows: DVKVTQSSRYLVKRTGEKVFLECVQDMDHENMFWYRQDPGLGLRLIYFSYDVKMKEKGDIPEGYSVSREKKERFSLILESASTNQTSMYLCASRKTGNTEAFFGQGTRLTVV.

The chain couples TRBV18 to TRBJ2-7, with 7 positions matching TRBD1. This CDR3 region has 14 residues. V was pared by 3 bases and J by 6 bases, with 8 bases of the junction left unmatched. The V gene's germline CDR1 is KGHSH and CDR2 LQKENI. CDR3 residues: CASSPLGTEREQYF. DNA of the CDR3: TGTGCCAGCTCACCGCTGGGGACAGAACGCGAGCAGTACTTC.

The rearrangement links TRBV15 to TRBJ2-3; no reliable D call. With 0 bases removed from V and 3 bases from J, the gap between germline ends came to 13 bases. Germline loops: CDR1 LNHNV, CDR2 YYDKDF (reference sequence). The CDR3 is 16 residues long. The CDR3 DNA follows: TGTGCCACCAGCAGAGATCAGGCTTTGCCAACAGATACGCAGTATTTT. Translated: CATSRDQALPTDTQYF. The variable domain in full, with the rest retrieved from reference TRBV15 and TRBJ2-3, is DAMVIQNPRYQVTQFGKPVTLSCSQTLNHNVMYWYQQKSSQAPKLLFHYYDKDFNNEADTPDNFQSRRPNTSFCFLDIRSPGLGDTAMYLCATSRDQALPTDTQYFGPGTRLTVL.

The gene calls are TRBV5-1 and TRBJ1-1, with D possibly matching TRBD1 (6 bases). From germline, CDR1 is SGHRS and CDR2 YFSETQ. The length of the CDR3 is 13 residues. The V and J ends lost 4 bases and 0 bases respectively, with 7 bases between them. The CDR3 region has the DNA TGCGCCAGCAGCAGACAGGTGAACACTGAAGCTTTCTTT. The encoded protein is CASSRQVNTEAFF.